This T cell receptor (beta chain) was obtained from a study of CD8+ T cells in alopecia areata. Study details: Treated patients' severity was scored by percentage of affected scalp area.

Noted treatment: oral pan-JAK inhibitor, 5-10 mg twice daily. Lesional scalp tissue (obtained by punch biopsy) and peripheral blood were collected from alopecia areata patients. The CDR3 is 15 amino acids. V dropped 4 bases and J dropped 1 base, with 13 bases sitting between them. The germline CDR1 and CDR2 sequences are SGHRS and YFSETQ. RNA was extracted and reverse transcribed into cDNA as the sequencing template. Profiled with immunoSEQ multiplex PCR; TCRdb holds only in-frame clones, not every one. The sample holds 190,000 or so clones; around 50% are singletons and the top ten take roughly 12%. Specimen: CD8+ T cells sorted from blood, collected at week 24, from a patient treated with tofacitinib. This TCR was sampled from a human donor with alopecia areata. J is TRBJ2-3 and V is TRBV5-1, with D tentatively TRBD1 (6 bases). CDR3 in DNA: TGCGCCAGCAGCAAAGGGGGATTGGGCACAGATACGCAGTATTTT. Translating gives CASSKGGLGTDTQYF.